This T cell receptor (beta chain) emerged from a study of cytomegalovirus exposure and HLA in healthy donors. General observations from the study: Trimming of TCR beta V- and J-genes showed a link, identified in a later analysis, to a missense DCLRE1C variant.

PCR involved 60 Vbeta and 13 Jbeta primers. Assay used: immunoSEQ multiplex PCR; TCRdb lists only in-frame clones, some missing. The table records 150,000 to 200,000 clones, roughly 77% of them present only once. Per germline, CDR1 MDHEN and CDR2 SYDVKM. The length of the CDR3 is 14 residues. V shed 6 bases, J shed 12 bases, and the junction held 8 bases outside the gene matches. This clone was seen just once. Antigen: not known. This TCR came from a middle-aged woman in good health and CMV-seropositive. The sample was PBMCs. V is TRBV28 and J is TRBJ2-1; 13 bases are shared with TRBD2. CDR3 residues: CASSPGLAGSGQFF. CDR3 in DNA: TGTGCCAGCAGCCCGGGACTAGCGGGAAGTGGGCAGTTCTTC.